The T cell receptor (beta chain) described here comes from a study of T cell responses to AZD1222 COVID-19 vaccine. Overall study context: Analyses pooled second doses at about 4 or about 12 weeks. Points from the study as a whole: There were mostly white British donors and more females than males, and clonal diversity was possibly underestimated. Sampling that yielded the repertoires occurred only after the peak T cell response. Elevations in Spike-specific TCR breadth and depth followed administration of two AZD1222 doses.

A note on this clone: Its antigen remains unknown.

Germline CDR1 is MNHEY and CDR2 is SVGAGI. There are 13 residues in the CDR3. Trimming left V 6 bases short and J 1 base short, with 9 bases between. Clones were read by immunoSEQ multiplex PCR, and TCRdb kept only the in-frame ones, dropping some. The table lists 150,000 or so clones, less than 95% of them singletons. The TCR originated in an adult in good health. This specimen consisted of peripheral blood, obtained on day 0 of AZD1222 vaccination. The chain carries TRBV6-5 and TRBJ1-1; D possibly corresponds to TRBD1 (5 bases). The CDR3 reads CASSGTWNTEAFF. CDR3 nucleotide sequence: TGTGCCAGCAGCGGGACCTGGAACACTGAAGCTTTCTTT.